The clone carrying this T cell receptor beta chain was seen more than once but under ten times. The record originates from a study of early T cells in non-severe SARS-CoV-2 infection. TCRdb called the 5' RACE reads again in MiXCR, with one record for every CDR3 protein. The sample includes 62,000 or so distinct CDR3 sequences, roughly a tenth of them seen just once. The CDR3 has 13 residues. Germline CDR1 is GTSNPN and CDR2 is SVGIG (reference sequence). Trimming at V came to 4 bases and at J to 4 bases, leaving 6 bases not matched to a gene. The source is an adult who was a healthcare worker with PCR-confirmed SARS-CoV-2 infection or an uninfected control (not recorded which). The V and J genes are TRBV30 and TRBJ1-1; 7 bases align to TRBD1. The source material was whole blood. Written as DNA, the CDR3 is TGTGCCTGGATACTCCAGGGGGGCACTGAAGCTTTCTTT. It yields the protein CAWILQGGTEAFF.